Sequencing of this T cell receptor (beta chain) was carried out in a study of identical twins. Findings and caveats of the study: Where beta out-of-frame sequences were concerned, excess twin sharing was weaker.

Germline V gene data show CDR1 as SGHDT and CDR2 as YYEEEE. The germline V and J ends were trimmed by 3 bases and 2 bases, with 5 bases remaining between them. The CDR3 totals 12 residues. This clonotype was detected only a few times. Its antigen is still unknown. Carrying unique molecular identifiers, the cDNA also gained a universal primer site through template switching. TCRdb analysed the 5' RACE reads with MiXCR anew, one entry per CDR3 protein. This sample carries more than 600,000 distinct CDR3 sequences, about 20% of them seen once, and the ten largest clones take about an eighth. Separately, the same data were catalogued under a study of T cells expressing NK-cell markers. That work adds: The study sequenced eight donors, seven HCMV-seropositive and one seronegative.

The TCR sequence derives from a woman aged 18-35 years in good health. Specimen: PBMCs. J is TRBJ1-1 and V is TRBV5-6; D uncertain. CDR3 nucleotides: TGTGCCAGCAGCTCGTTTAACACTGAAGCTTTCTTT. Protein: CASSSFNTEAFF.